This TCR beta chain is from a study of response to subunit inactivated influenza vaccine. Study findings and constraints: New T cells are recruited in small numbers by each seasonal influenza vaccination, according to the authors' suggestion.

Comments on this clonotype: Its specificity is unknown.

TCRdb fed the RT-PCR reads into MiXCR, producing one record per CDR3 protein. The data show 300,000 to 350,000 distinct CDR3 sequences, roughly 20% seen once. Sequenced material: PBMCs from blood, taken 21 months after vaccination. The sequence was obtained from a man aged 50 to 75 who received an inactivated influenza vaccine.

The CDR3 is CASSAALSYEQYF. The CDR3 DNA reads as TGTGCCAGTAGTGCAGCGCTCTCCTACGAGCAGTACTTC. The V and J genes are TRBV19 and TRBJ2-7; D uncertain. The germline V and J ends were trimmed by 5 bases and 0 bases, with 8 bases remaining between them. Germline CDR1 is LNHDA and CDR2 is SQIVND (reference sequence). The CDR3 has 13 residues.